Below are 4 T cell receptor beta chains sequenced from a single sample in a study of cytomegalovirus exposure and HLA in healthy donors. The study ran its PCR with 60 Vbeta and 13 Jbeta primers. Profiling relied on immunoSEQ multiplex PCR, and the TCRdb table lists in-frame clones only, not all of them. The sample has approximately 110,000 clones, around 74% seen once. Sequencing used PBMCs. Receptor source: a woman aged 45-65 years in good health and CMV-seropositive.

This clone was found a few times. The chain joins TRBV7-6 to TRBJ1-4; TRBD1 might be the D (6 bases). V lost 3 bases, J lost 10 bases, and 18 bases lay in between. This CDR3 spans 15 amino acids. Germline-derived CDR1 and CDR2 are SGHVS and FNYEAQ. CDR3 loop: CASSLRTDRVGKLFF. The CDR3 DNA follows: TGTGCCAGCAGCTTGCGGACAGACCGCGTGGGAAAACTGTTTTTT.

The V call is TRBV7-9, the J call TRBJ1-2, with TRBD1 as a possible D gene (6 bases). Germline-derived CDR1 and CDR2 are SEHNR and FQNEAQ (reference sequence). V was trimmed by 7 bases and J by 5 bases, leaving 11 bases between them. CDR3 length: 12 residues. This chain's CDR3 is CASTQGGYGYTF. The CDR3, as DNA: TGTGCCAGCACCCAAGGGGGTTATGGCTACACCTTC.

This chain joins TRBV7-2 and TRBJ2-4; 8 nucleotides match TRBD2. Trimming took 6 bases from V and 9 from J; bases not matched to a gene: 10. The CDR3 length is 14 residues. Looked up from germline, CDR1 is SGHTA and CDR2 is FQGNSA. CDR3 nucleotide sequence: TGTGCCAGCAGACCACCAAGCGGGGGTGGCATTCAGTACTTC. It yields the protein CASRPPSGGGIQYF.

The sample holds a few counts of this clone. The genes are TRBV6-5 and TRBJ1-6, with D perhaps matching TRBD1 (6 bases). Trimming removed 1 base at V and 7 bases at J, with 11 bases between. This CDR3 has 15 residues. Per germline, CDR1 MNHEY and CDR2 SVGAGI. CDR3 sequence reads: CASSYWGGQNSPLHF. The CDR3 DNA reads TGTGCCAGCAGTTACTGGGGGGGCCAGAATTCACCCCTCCACTTT.